A single sample is the source of the 8 T cell receptor beta chains below, sequenced in a study of CD8 T cells in Susac syndrome. Reverse transcription of roughly 0.5 to 1 ug RNA was carried out with random hexamers. TCRdb reprocessed the immunoSEQ multiplex PCR reads via MiXCR and lists one record per CDR3 protein. The sample has about 90,000 distinct CDR3 sequences, about 93% seen once. Material for sequencing was CD8+ T cells from PBMCs. Receptors originate from a human donor in good health.

The chain joins TRBV7-2 to TRBJ1-5; TRBD1 matches at 9 bases. Losses at the gene ends were 5 bases for V and 3 bases for J; bases not matched to a gene: 5. The CDR3 extends over 15 amino acids. Germline values: CDR1 SGHTA, CDR2 FQGNSA. CDR3 in amino acids: CASSVGTGHNQPQHF. The CDR3 DNA follows: TGTGCCAGCAGCGTAGGGACAGGGCACAATCAGCCCCAGCATTTT.

The chain recombines TRBV11-2 with TRBJ2-1; tentatively, D is TRBD1 (6 bases). In germline, CDR1 is SGHAT, CDR2 FQNNGV. V was pared by 4 bases and J by 2 bases, with 12 bases between. There are 15 residues in the CDR3. CDR3 nucleotide sequence: TGTGCCAGCAGCTCTCAGGGGCTCCCCTACAATGAGCAGTTCTTC. It is translated as CASSSQGLPYNEQFF.

The chain uses TRBV6-2 or TRBV6-3 and TRBJ1-2; D call uncertain. The CDR3 runs 14 residues. Germline V gene data show CDR1 as MNHEY and CDR2 as SVGEGT. The V end was cut by 2 bases, the J end by 4 bases, with 11 bases between. The CDR3 DNA follows: TGTGCCAGCAGTTACAGGCGACACCTCTATGGCTACACCTTC. Translated, it gives CASSYRRHLYGYTF.

The V gene is TRBV12-3 or TRBV12-4, the J gene TRBJ2-5, with 8 bases fitting TRBD2. V gave up 3 bases and J gave up 1 base; unmatched junction bases: 1. This CDR3 contains 14 residues. Written as DNA, the CDR3 is TGTGCCAGCAGTTTCGGGGGGGGCCAAGAGACCCAGTACTTC. Translating it yields CASSFGGGQETQYF.

The rearrangement uses TRBV7-9 and TRBJ2-3, with D perhaps TRBD2 (6 bases). This CDR3 region has 14 residues. The germline V gene encodes CDR1 SEHNR and CDR2 FQNEAQ (reference sequence). V was cut by 5 bases and J by 0 bases, with 9 bases left in between. CDR3 residues: CASSHSGSTDTQYF. In DNA, the CDR3 is TGTGCCAGCAGCCATAGCGGAAGCACAGATACGCAGTATTTT.

The chain has TRBV4-1 and TRBJ2-3, with D hard to call. Germline loops: CDR1 MGHRA, CDR2 YSYEKL. This CDR3 is built from 16 residues. V dropped 0 bases and J dropped 2 bases, with 12 bases sitting between them. Here the CDR3 reads CASSQEALPFTDTQYF. CDR3 nucleotides: TGCGCCAGCAGCCAAGAAGCCCTCCCCTTCACAGATACGCAGTATTTT.

The sample holds one count of this clonotype. The chain recombines TRBV5-5 with TRBJ2-5, with D unresolved. The V end lost 5 bases, the J end lost 2 bases, and 22 bases lay between the germline ends. Germline CDR1 SGHKS, CDR2 YYEKEE (reference sequence). The CDR3 has 17 amino acids. CDR3 sequence reads: CASSTASAGLVQETQYF. The DNA of the CDR3 is TGTGCCAGCAGTACAGCTTCCGCAGGCCTGGTTCAAGAGACCCAGTACTTC.

The sample holds one count of this clonotype. This sequence joins TRBV13 and TRBJ2-5; either TRBD1 or TRBD2 may supply D (5 bases each). This CDR3 spans 15 amino acids. V was trimmed by 4 bases and J by 5 bases, leaving 17 bases between them. Germline V gene data show CDR1 as PRHDT and CDR2 as FYEKMQ (reference sequence). CDR3 region: CASSWGYLKGETQYF. Here the CDR3 DNA reads TGTGCCAGCAGCTGGGGGTATCTGAAGGGTGAGACCCAGTACTTC.